This TCR beta chain was sequenced for a study of CXCR3-negative and CXCR3-positive naive CD8 T cells. Triplicates of some 300,000 cells were sorted from each CD8+ T cell subset. The CDR3 length is 16 residues. Germline CDR1 SEHNR, CDR2 FQNEAQ (reference sequence). Study outcomes and limitations: Diversity in memory CD8+ cells fell much lower than the comparably high levels seen in both naive subsets. CXCR3-positive naive cells had more hydrophobic TRB CDR3s than CXCR3-negative naive cells.

UMI labels and 5' RACE were used to prepare the TRB cDNA libraries. TCRdb processed the 5' RACE reads again and assigns one entry to each CDR3 protein, with no DNA. This sample's table has over 150,000 distinct CDR3 sequences. Concerning this clonotype: Its target is not known.

The material sequenced was naive CXCR3+ CD8+ T cells from blood. This sample's subset: CD45RO-CCR7+CD27+CD95- naive CD8+ T cells expressing CXCR3 (TNR3+). V and J are TRBV7-9 and TRBJ2-1; with no DNA, the TCRdb D assignment of TRBD1 cannot be verified. The TCR was taken from a human donor in good health. Some clones in this sample may be carry-over from other donors' samples. The CDR3 here is CASSYPPARDYNEQFF.